This TCR beta chain derives from a study of blood T cell repertoires in COVID-19. As handled by the study authors: The assay estimated nucleated cells by amplifying reference gene primers. Method: immunoSEQ multiplex PCR; TCRdb's copy keeps in-frame clones and lacks some. Clone size and the V and J calls come from that table; the DNA yielded D and trimming. Altogether under 100,000 clones are present, 83% being singletons, with the ten largest covering 15% to 20%. CDR3 length equals 14 residues. Germline CDR1 is MDHEN and CDR2 is SYDVKM. Trimming cost V 6 bases and J 2 bases; bases outside gene matches: 5.

Sequencing was carried out using peripheral blood. The chain recombines TRBV28 with TRBJ2-3; TRBD1 matches 7 bases. This TCR was sampled from an older woman with acute or convalescent COVID-19. For the CDR3, the DNA is TGTGCCAGCAGGTCGGGACAGAACACAGATACGCAGTATTTT. Protein product: CASRSGQNTDTQYF.